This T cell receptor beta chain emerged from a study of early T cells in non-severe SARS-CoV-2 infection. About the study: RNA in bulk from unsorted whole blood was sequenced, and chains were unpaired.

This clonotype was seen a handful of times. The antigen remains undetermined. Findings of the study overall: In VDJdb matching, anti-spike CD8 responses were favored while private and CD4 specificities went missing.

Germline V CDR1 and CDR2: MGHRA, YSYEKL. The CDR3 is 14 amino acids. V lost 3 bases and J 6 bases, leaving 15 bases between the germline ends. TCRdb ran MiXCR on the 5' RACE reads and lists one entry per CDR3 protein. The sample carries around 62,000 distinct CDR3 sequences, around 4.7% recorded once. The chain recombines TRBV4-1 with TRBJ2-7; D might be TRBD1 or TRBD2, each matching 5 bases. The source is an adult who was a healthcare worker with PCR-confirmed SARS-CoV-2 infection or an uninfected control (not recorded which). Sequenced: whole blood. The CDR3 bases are TGCGCCAGCAGCCATCCCACCCCAGGGACCGAGCAGTACTTC. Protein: CASSHPTPGTEQYF.